These 21 T cell receptor beta chains were sequenced from one sample in a study of T cells in Graves' hyperthyroidism and ophthalmopathy. RNA transcripts served as the template for amplifying TCR beta CDR3 regions. When the TCR CDR3 underwent first-round RT-PCR, the HTBI primer set was used. One entry per CDR3 protein results from TCRdb running MiXCR on the multiplex PCR reads. The top ten clones hold 8.4% of a sample with 550,000 to 800,000 distinct CDR3 sequences, 15% to 20% of them seen once. Sequencing used blood. The source is a young man with Graves' hyperthyroidism.

This clonotype came up a few times. V usage is TRBV9 and J usage is TRBJ2-1, with 8 positions matching TRBD1. CDR1 is SGDLS, CDR2 YYNGEE, per germline. Trimming removed 4 bases from V and 7 bases from J; junction bases left unmatched: 10. The CDR3 runs 15 residues. The CDR3, as DNA: TGTGCCAGCAGCCAATCCGGGACAGGTCATAATGAGCAGTTCTTC. As protein: CASSQSGTGHNEQFF.

V gene TRBV2 combines with J gene TRBJ2-7; D ambiguous. V was shortened by 2 bases and J by 6 bases, with 5 bases between the two germline ends. Germline CDR1 and CDR2: SNHLY and FYNNEI. This CDR3 region has 11 residues. CDR3 DNA sequence: TGTGCCAGCAGTGAACGACCCGAGCAGTACTTC. Amino acids: CASSERPEQYF.

In this sample, this clonotype turned up many times. The CDR3 sequence: CASSMGLNTEAFF. CDR3 nucleotides: TGTGCCAGCAGTATGGGACTGAACACTGAAGCTTTCTTT. This chain uses TRBV6-2 or TRBV6-3 with TRBJ1-1; D is perhaps TRBD1 (5 bases). Germline-derived CDR1 and CDR2 are MNHEY and SVGEGT. The V end was cut by 5 bases, the J end by 0 bases, with 7 bases between. This CDR3 has 13 residues.

This clonotype was seen at least ten times. The genes are TRBV20-1 and TRBJ2-7; D may correspond to TRBD1 or TRBD2 (5 bases each). The germline gives CDR1 DFQATT, CDR2 SNEGSKA (reference sequence). The length of the CDR3 is 11 residues. Trimming removed 4 bases at V and 3 bases at J, with 7 bases between. CDR3 loop: CSAKRGYEQYF. The CDR3 DNA is TGCAGTGCTAAGAGGGGCTACGAGCAGTACTTC.

This clonotype appeared many times. The CDR3 DNA reads TGTGCCAGCTTGAGGTGGGGTAACACTGAAGCTTTCTTT. Protein product: CASLRWGNTEAFF. The chain recombines TRBV2 with TRBJ1-1; D is undetermined. V lost 8 bases to trimming and J lost 2 bases, with 12 bases between them. Germline assignment: CDR1 SNHLY and CDR2 FYNNEI. The CDR3 has 13 amino acids.

V usage is TRBV7-2 and J usage is TRBJ2-1; D remains ambiguous. The CDR3 sequence is 14 residues long. The V gene's germline CDR1 is SGHTA and CDR2 FQGNSA. V was clipped by 2 bases and J by 0 bases, with 5 bases between them. For the CDR3, the DNA is TGTGCCAGCAGCTTATTTCTCTCCTACAATGAGCAGTTCTTC. Amino acids: CASSLFLSYNEQFF.

This clonotype showed up many times. An end of the junction differs from the germline gene, which may be a read error. The gene calls are TRBV7-7 and TRBJ2-5, with 8 bases that match TRBD1. This CDR3 is 15 amino acids long. Germline CDR1 and CDR2: SSHAT and FNYEAQ (reference sequence). This CDR3 is CASSLGRRGQKTQYF. The CDR3 nucleotides read TGTGCTAGCAGCTTAGGTCGCAGGGGGCAAAAGACCCAGTACTTC.

This clonotype was detected ten times or more. The V and J genes are TRBV11-3 and TRBJ2-7; a weak D match, TRBD1 (6 bases). Germline-derived CDR1 and CDR2 are SGHNT and YENEEA. The ends were cut back, 4 bases at V and 6 bases at J, with 25 bases in the middle. The CDR3 is 17 amino acids. This CDR3 is CASSYHSSATGFVEQYF. In DNA, the CDR3 is TGTGCCAGCAGCTACCACTCCTCGGCGACAGGCTTCGTCGAGCAGTACTTC.

This clonotype was seen a handful of times. This rearrangement joins TRBV19 to TRBJ2-7; the D gene is possibly TRBD2 (5 bases). Germline assignment: CDR1 LNHDA and CDR2 SQIVND (reference sequence). Trimming removed 5 bases at V and 0 bases at J, with 11 bases between. The CDR3 is made up of 14 amino acids. The CDR3 loop is CASSEPGSSYEQYF. In nucleotides, the CDR3 is TGTGCCAGTAGTGAACCGGGGAGCTCCTACGAGCAGTACTTC.

This clonotype was seen at least ten times. This chain joins TRBV28 and TRBJ2-1, with D maybe TRBD1 (6 bases). The CDR3 is 14 amino acids. The V end was cut by 8 bases, the J end by 3 bases, with 14 bases between. The V gene's germline CDR1 is MDHEN and CDR2 SYDVKM. CDR3 coding DNA: TGTGCCAGCGGGTTATTGGACAGCTACAATGAGCAGTTCTTC. Translated: CASGLLDSYNEQFF.

This clonotype was detected a few times. The chain carries TRBV12-3 or TRBV12-4 and TRBJ1-1; weak D call: TRBD1 (5 bases). The CDR3 sequence is 12 residues long. The V gene lost 3 bases and the J gene lost 10 bases, with 12 bases spanning the gap. CDR3 nucleotides: TGTGCCAGCAGTTTCTCCGGGGACGTAGCTTTCTTT. Translated, it gives CASSFSGDVAFF.

This clonotype was seen a few times. This chain joins TRBV20-1 and TRBJ2-7; D might be TRBD1 (6 bases). V was shortened by 6 bases and J by 0 bases, with 12 bases between the two germline ends. CDR1 and CDR2 (germline): DFQATT, SNEGSKA (reference sequence). CDR3 length equals 13 residues. CDR3 sequence reads: CSAIQGSSYEQYF. The CDR3 coding sequence is TGCAGTGCCATTCAGGGGAGCTCCTACGAGCAGTACTTC.

This clonotype was picked up many times. J is TRBJ2-7 and V is TRBV28; D possibly corresponds to TRBD1 (6 bases). The CDR3 sequence is 12 residues long. Germline V gene lookup returns CDR1 MDHEN and CDR2 SYDVKM. Trimming left V 5 bases short and J 6 bases short, with 11 bases between. In nucleotides, the CDR3 is TGTGCCAGCAGTGATACAGGGACCGAGCAGTACTTC. Its translation is CASSDTGTEQYF.

Many counts were recorded for this clonotype. The chain carries TRBV2 and TRBJ1-2; 7 bases line up with TRBD1. V shed 6 bases, J shed 8 bases, and the junction held 15 bases outside the gene matches. The CDR3 is 15 amino acids. Germline V gene lookup returns CDR1 SNHLY and CDR2 FYNNEI. As DNA, the CDR3 is TGTGCCAGCAGCCCCCATTTGACAGGGCTCGGGGGCTACACCTTC. Its translation is CASSPHLTGLGGYTF.

This clonotype has at least ten counts. This chain connects TRBV2 to TRBJ2-3; D is ambiguous. Trimming left V 3 bases short and J 1 base short, with 5 bases between. Looked up from germline, CDR1 is SNHLY and CDR2 is FYNNEI. The CDR3 loop spans 13 amino acids. CDR3 sequence reads: CASSDEGTDTQYF. As DNA, the CDR3 is TGTGCCAGCAGTGATGAGGGCACAGATACGCAGTATTTT.

As for this clonotype: A much larger clone lies a single base off, so this may be a read error. The V call is TRBV7-3, the J call TRBJ2-5; 7 bases agree with TRBD2. The CDR3 is 15 residues long. Germline V gene data show CDR1 as SGHTA and CDR2 as FQGTGA. CDR3 residues: CASSLRAGEGETQCF. CDR3 in DNA: TGTGCCAGCAGCTTAAGGGCGGGAGAGGGAGAGACCCAGTGCTTC.

This clonotype was recorded many times. CDR3 nucleotides: TGTGCCAGCAGCTTAGAAGATAGTTGGGGGGCTTCCTACAATGAGCAGTTCTTC. This codes for CASSLEDSWGASYNEQFF. The V gene is TRBV7-2, the J gene TRBJ2-1; D assignment may be TRBD1 or TRBD2 (6 bases each). The length of the CDR3 is 18 residues. Germline lookup yields CDR1 SGHTA and CDR2 FQGNSA. V lost 1 base, J lost 1 base, and 17 bases lay in between.

The chain uses TRBV20-1 and TRBJ2-3, with D maybe TRBD1 (6 bases). V was cut by 0 bases and J by 3 bases, with 16 bases left in between. Germline CDR1 reads DFQATT; CDR2 reads SNEGSKA (reference sequence). This CDR3 has 16 residues. CDR3 in amino acids: CSARDLFGQGTDTQYF. The CDR3 DNA reads as TGCAGTGCTAGAGATCTCTTTGGGCAGGGGACAGATACGCAGTATTTT.

This clonotype showed up just a few times. The V gene is TRBV20-1, the J gene TRBJ2-5; D remains ambiguous. From germline, CDR1 is DFQATT and CDR2 SNEGSKA (reference sequence). This CDR3 has 13 amino acids. The germline V and J ends were trimmed by 0 bases and 11 bases, with 16 bases remaining between them. As DNA, the CDR3 is TGCAGTGCTAGAGATCCATCCCCGGGTCGTCAGTACTTC. Its protein is CSARDPSPGRQYF.

J is TRBJ2-3 and V is TRBV28; tentatively, D is TRBD1 (5 bases). The DNA end is more similar to TRBJ1-5, so the J call may be wrong. The CDR3 length is 15 residues. Germline lookup yields CDR1 MDHEN and CDR2 SYDVKM. The CDR3 DNA reads as TGTGCCAGCAGCTTGGGCCGCTGGGGCGGAGATACGCAGCATTTT. The encoded protein is CASSLGRWGGDTQHF.

J is TRBJ1-5 and V is TRBV14; D not certain. Trimming took off 0 bases at V and 0 bases at J, with 27 bases between the two ends. The CDR3 contains 22 residues. Germline lookup yields CDR1 SGHDN and CDR2 FVKESK. CDR3 region: CASSQDLTQTKRGYFSNQPQHF. DNA for the CDR3: TGTGCCAGCAGCCAAGATTTAACCCAAACTAAGCGTGGATACTTTAGCAATCAGCCCCAGCATTTT.